This TCR beta chain comes out of a study of blood T cell repertoires in COVID-19 (dated by TCRdb to the early 2020s). Context from the whole study: The collaborator samples originated in the United States, Italy and Spain and spanned the acute and convalescent phases of COVID-19. The samples were drawn from the first 160 participants of the ongoing ImmuneRACE study and from over a thousand subjects provided by 6 global collaborators. Where available, HLA class I and class II types were taken from metadata supplied by the sample provider and were not determined by assay-based typing. Subjects who had been exposed to COVID-19, were actively infected with it, or had recovered from it provided the deeply sampled blood TCRbeta repertoires that made up the dataset. The prospective study material was composed of cDNA or gDNA derived from T cells, B-cell-depleted T cells, or PBMCs. A de-identified subject ID, COVID-19 status, age in years and sex were almost always included in the sample metadata. The repertoires were released in a freely available public database intended as a resource for research on the immune response to SARS-CoV-2. General findings and caveats noted by the study authors: The quantity of clinical and demographic metadata differed by source and by participant and was supplied without curation.

The CDR3 runs 15 residues from the cysteine to the phenylalanine. The only DNA kept is the CDR3, 45 bases in frame from the first base. Based on the germline V gene, the CDR1 and CDR2 sequences are ENHRY and SYGVKD. At the junction V is shortened by 4 bases and J by 3 bases; bases outside the gene matches: 6. TCRbeta CDR3 regions were amplified from genomic DNA by means of the immunoSEQ Assay, a bias-controlled multiplex PCR. The study's processing was this. The number of nucleated cells in each sample was estimated from the amplification of reference gene primers within the assay. To quantify the absolute abundance of each unique TCRbeta CDR3 rearrangement, sequence reads were collapsed and filtered. For each sample, productive Simpson clonality was calculated by taking the square root of Simpson's diversity index across productive rearrangements. In its TCRdb copy, this immuneACCESS table keeps in-frame sequences only and misses some clones. Where compared with another copy, unresolved V genes explain less than half of these, and the others have no known cause. V and J calls and clone size are those listed in that table; D and trimming were worked out from the DNA. In this sample the table shows fewer than 90,000 clones, 55% to 75% of which occur a single time. The top ten clones comprise over 13% of the sample.

Notes on this clone: Its binding antigen is unknown. No clone much larger than this one lies a single base away; base qualities are absent.

Whole blood was collected in K2EDTA tubes by collaborating institutions according to the institutions' own protocols. For TCRbeta analysis, collaborators shipped samples as frozen whole blood, isolated PBMCs, or DNA extracted from either of those sample types. Sequenced input: peripheral blood. This sequence uses TRBV10-3 and TRBJ2-7, with 10 bases aligning to TRBD1. The receptor's source is an elderly woman with acute or convalescent COVID-19. The nucleotide sequence is TGTGCCATCAGTGCAGACCGGGACAGGGGCTACGAGCAGTACTTC. This gives the protein CAISADRDRGYEQYF.